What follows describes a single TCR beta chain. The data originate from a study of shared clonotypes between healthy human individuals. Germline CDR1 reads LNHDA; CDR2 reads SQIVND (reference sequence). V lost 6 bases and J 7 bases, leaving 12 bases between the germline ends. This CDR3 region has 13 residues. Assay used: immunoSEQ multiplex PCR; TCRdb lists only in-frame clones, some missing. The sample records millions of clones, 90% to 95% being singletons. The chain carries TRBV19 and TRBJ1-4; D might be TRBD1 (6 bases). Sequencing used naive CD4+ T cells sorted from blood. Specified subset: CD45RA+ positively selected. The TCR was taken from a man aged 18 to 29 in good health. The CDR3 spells CASSRQVREKLFF. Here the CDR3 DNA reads TGTGCCAGTAGCCGACAGGTTCGTGAAAAACTGTTTTTT.